This entry describes one T cell receptor (beta chain). Profiling relied on immunoSEQ multiplex PCR, and the TCRdb table lists in-frame clones only, not all of them. This sample has 65,000 to 80,000 clones; 93% occur once, and the top ten carry 2.5% to 3%. The data are from a study of T cell changes during pregnancy in multiple sclerosis. Germline lookup yields CDR1 SGHRS and CDR2 YFSETQ. The CDR3 length is 14 residues. V was cut by 4 bases and J by 5 bases, with 13 bases left in between. Material: peripheral blood, obtained in the second trimester of pregnancy. The receptor's source is a female donor with multiple sclerosis, enrolled in a pregnancy study. The rearrangement joins TRBV5-1 to TRBJ2-1; a possible D gene is TRBD2 (6 bases). CDR3 amino acids: CASSPWTNHNEQFF. DNA for the CDR3: TGCGCCAGCAGCCCTTGGACTAACCACAATGAGCAGTTCTTC.